This TCR beta chain was sequenced in a study of regulatory T cells in long-lasting Graves disease. The study's findings and limits: Repertoires from persistent disease leaned toward TRBV28, TRBJ1-2 and TRBJ2-5.

This clonotype was seen at least ten times. Its antigen is unknown. The CDR3 contains 16 residues. Trimming took off 3 bases at V and 5 bases at J, with 18 bases between the two ends. CDR1 SGHAT and CDR2 FQNNGV come from the germline V gene. Time point: newly diagnosed GD, antithyroid drugs for less than 3 months. TCR sequences were obtained from RNA taken from PBMCs. As a group, patients came from one endocrinology department in Xi'an, China. With iRepertoire HTBI primers and Arm-PCR of CDR3 regions, TCR beta libraries were built. Per the study methods: The samples included 60 to 65 TRBV and about 13 TRBJ segments. From the multiplex PCR reads, TCRdb called clonotypes with MiXCR, one entry per CDR3 protein. TCRdb assigned the V and J calls; the authors' analysis was not used. This table has hundreds of thousands of distinct CDR3 sequences, about 16% appearing once. These same data were also listed under a study on T cells in Graves' hyperthyroidism and ophthalmopathy. That study adds: HTBI primers were employed in a first-round RT-PCR of the TCR CDR3.

Sequencing used peripheral blood mononuclear cells (PBMCs), obtained at new diagnosis, from a patient treated with antithyroid drugs. This rearrangement joins TRBV11-2 to TRBJ2-3, with D tentatively TRBD2 (5 bases). The sequence derives from a man aged 18 to 29 with Graves disease. This CDR3 is CASSLVQAVSGDTQYF. The CDR3 nucleotides are TGTGCCAGCAGCTTGGTGCAAGCGGTATCGGGAGATACGCAGTATTTT. The full variable domain, completed using reference TRBV11-2 and TRBJ2-3, is EAGVAQSPRYKIIEKRQSVAFWCNPISGHATLYWYQQILGQGPKLLIQFQNNGVVDDSQLPKDRFSAERLKGVDSTLKIQPAKLEDSAVYLCASSLVQAVSGDTQYFGPGTRLTVL.